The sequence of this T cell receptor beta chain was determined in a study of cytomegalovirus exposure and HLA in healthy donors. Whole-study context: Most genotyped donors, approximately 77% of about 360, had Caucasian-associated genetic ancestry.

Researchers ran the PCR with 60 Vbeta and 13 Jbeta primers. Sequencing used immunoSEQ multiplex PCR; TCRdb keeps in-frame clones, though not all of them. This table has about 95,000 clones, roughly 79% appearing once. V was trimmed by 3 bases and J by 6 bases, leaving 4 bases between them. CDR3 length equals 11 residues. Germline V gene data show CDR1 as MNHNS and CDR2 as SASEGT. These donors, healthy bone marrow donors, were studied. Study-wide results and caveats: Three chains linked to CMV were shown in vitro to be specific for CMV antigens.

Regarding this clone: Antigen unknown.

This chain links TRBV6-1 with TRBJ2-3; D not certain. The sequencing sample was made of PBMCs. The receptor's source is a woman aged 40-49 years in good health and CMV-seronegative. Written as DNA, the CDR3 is TGTGCCAGCAGTGACAGGGATACGCAGTATTTT. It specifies CASSDRDTQYF.